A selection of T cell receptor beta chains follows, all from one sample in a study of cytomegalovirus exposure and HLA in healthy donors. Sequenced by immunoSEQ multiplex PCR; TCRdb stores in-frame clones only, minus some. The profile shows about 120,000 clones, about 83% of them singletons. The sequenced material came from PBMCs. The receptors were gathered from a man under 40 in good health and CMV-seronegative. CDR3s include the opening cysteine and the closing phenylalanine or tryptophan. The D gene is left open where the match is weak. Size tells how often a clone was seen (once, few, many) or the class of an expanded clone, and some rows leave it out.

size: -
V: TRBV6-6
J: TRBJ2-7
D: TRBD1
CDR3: CASRSGTGASYEQYF
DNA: TGTGCCAGCAGGTCCGGGACAGGGGCGTCCTACGAGCAGTACTTC

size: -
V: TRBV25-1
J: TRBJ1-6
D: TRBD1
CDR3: CASSAETGFGSPLHF
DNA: TGTGCCAGCAGTGCCGAGACAGGGTTTGGCTCACCCCTCCACTTT

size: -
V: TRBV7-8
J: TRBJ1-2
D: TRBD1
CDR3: CASSLEGGRGPNYGYTF
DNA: TGTGCCAGCAGCTTAGAGGGTGGCAGGGGGCCGAACTATGGCTACACCTTC

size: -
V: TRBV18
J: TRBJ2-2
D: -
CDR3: CASSPPTRRDTGELFF
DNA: TGTGCCAGCTCACCACCCACAAGACGGGACACCGGGGAGCTGTTTTTT

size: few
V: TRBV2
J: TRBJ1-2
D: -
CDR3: CASSAAPQGDGYTF
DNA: TGTGCCAGCAGTGCGGCCCCCCAGGGTGATGGCTACACCTTC

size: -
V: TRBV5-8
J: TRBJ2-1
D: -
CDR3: CASTFLNEQFF
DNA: TGTGCCAGCACTTTTCTCAATGAGCAGTTCTTC

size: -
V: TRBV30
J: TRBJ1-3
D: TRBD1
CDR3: CAWAVGTGITKLSGNTIYF
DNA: TGTGCCTGGGCGGTCGGGACAGGGATTACTAAACTCTCTGGAAACACCATATATTTT

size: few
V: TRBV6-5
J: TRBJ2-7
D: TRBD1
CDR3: CASSYRDSSYEQYF
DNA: TGTGCCAGCAGTTACCGGGACAGCTCCTACGAGCAGTACTTC

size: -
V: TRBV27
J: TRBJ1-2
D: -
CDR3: CASSLAAGLYGYTF
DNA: TGTGCCAGCAGTTTAGCCGCAGGGTTATATGGCTACACCTTC

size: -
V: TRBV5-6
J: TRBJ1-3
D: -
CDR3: CASSGLDSPGNTIYF
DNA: TGTGCCAGCAGCGGACTGGACAGCCCTGGAAACACCATATATTTT

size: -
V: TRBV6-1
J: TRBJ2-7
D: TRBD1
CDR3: CASSEDRGLEQYF
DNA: TGTGCCAGCAGTGAAGACAGGGGGCTTGAGCAGTACTTC

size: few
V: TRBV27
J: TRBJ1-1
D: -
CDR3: CASSFFLRTKKGSEAFF
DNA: TGTGCCAGCAGTTTTTTTTTACGGACAAAAAAAGGGTCTGAAGCTTTCTTT

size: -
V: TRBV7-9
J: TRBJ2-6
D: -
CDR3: CASSLVPLTVLGANVLTF
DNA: TGTGCCAGCAGCTTAGTCCCGTTAACGGTACTCGGGGCCAACGTCCTGACTTTC

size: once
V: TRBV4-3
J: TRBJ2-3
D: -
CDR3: CASSQVGGVSSTDTQYF
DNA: TGCGCCAGCAGCCAAGTAGGGGGAGTATCTAGCACAGATACGCAGTATTTT

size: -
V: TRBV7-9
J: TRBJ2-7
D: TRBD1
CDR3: CASSLDRGQYF
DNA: TGTGCCAGCAGCTTAGACAGGGGGCAGTACTTC

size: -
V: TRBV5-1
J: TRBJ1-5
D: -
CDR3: CASSSGTKSNQPQHF
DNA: TGCGCCAGCAGCTCCGGGACAAAAAGCAATCAGCCCCAGCATTTT

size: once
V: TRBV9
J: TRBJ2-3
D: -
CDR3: CASSVASWTRSSTDTQYF
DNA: TGTGCCAGCAGCGTAGCTAGTTGGACAAGATCTAGCACAGATACGCAGTATTTT

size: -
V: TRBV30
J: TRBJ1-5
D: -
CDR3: CAWSAGSSNQPQHF
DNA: TGTGCCTGGAGTGCGGGTTCGAGCAATCAGCCCCAGCATTTT

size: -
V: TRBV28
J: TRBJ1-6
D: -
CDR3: CASSLSTGLRISPLHF
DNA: TGTGCCAGCAGTTTATCTACAGGATTGCGTATTTCACCCCTCCACTTT

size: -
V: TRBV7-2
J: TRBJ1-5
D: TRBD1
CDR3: CASSFGDRKQPRHF
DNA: TGTGCCAGCAGCTTCGGGGACAGGAAACAGCCCCGGCATTTT

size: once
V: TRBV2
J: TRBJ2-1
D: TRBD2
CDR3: CASSRRLAGTYNEQFF
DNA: TGTGCCAGCAGCCGGAGACTAGCGGGGACCTACAATGAGCAGTTCTTC

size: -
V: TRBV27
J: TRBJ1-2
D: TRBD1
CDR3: CASTKTGEGYTF
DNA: TGTGCCAGCACCAAGACAGGGGAAGGCTACACCTTC

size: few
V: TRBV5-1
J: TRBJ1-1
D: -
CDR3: CASSPLSQVNTEAFF
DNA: TGCGCCAGCAGCCCCCTATCACAGGTAAACACTGAAGCTTTCTTT

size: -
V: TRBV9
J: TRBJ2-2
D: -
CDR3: CASSAGQEGTGELFF
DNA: TGTGCCAGCAGCGCAGGACAGGAGGGAACCGGGGAGCTGTTTTTT

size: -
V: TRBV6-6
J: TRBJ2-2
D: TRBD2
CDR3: CASRSGGLNTGELFF
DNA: TGTGCCAGCAGAAGCGGGGGGCTTAACACCGGGGAGCTGTTTTTT

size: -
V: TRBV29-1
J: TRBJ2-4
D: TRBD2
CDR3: CSVEGLAGGRGAKNIQYF
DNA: TGCAGCGTTGAAGGACTAGCGGGGGGCCGGGGGGCCAAAAACATTCAGTACTTC

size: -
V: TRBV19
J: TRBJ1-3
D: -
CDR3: CASSISGTRRSGNTIYF
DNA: TGTGCCAGTAGTATCTCCGGGACACGGCGCTCTGGAAACACCATATATTTT

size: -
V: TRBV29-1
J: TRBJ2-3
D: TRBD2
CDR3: CSVIDRPGGSDTQYF
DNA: TGCAGCGTTATCGACCGGCCGGGAGGATCAGATACGCAGTATTTT

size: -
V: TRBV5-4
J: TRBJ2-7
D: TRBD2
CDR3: CASSSGTSGGLYEQYF
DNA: TGTGCCAGCAGCAGCGGAACTAGCGGGGGGCTCTACGAGCAGTACTTC

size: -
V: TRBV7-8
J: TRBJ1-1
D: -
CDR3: CASSLQGEAFF
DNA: TGTGCCAGCAGCCTTCAGGGTGAAGCTTTCTTT

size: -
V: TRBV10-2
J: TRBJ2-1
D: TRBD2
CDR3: CASSTGREGNEQFF
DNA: TGCGCCAGCAGTACCGGTCGGGAGGGAAATGAGCAGTTCTTC

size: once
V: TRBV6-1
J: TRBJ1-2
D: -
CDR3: CASSEGQILNYGYTF
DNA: TGTGCCAGCAGTGAAGGACAGATACTTAACTATGGCTACACCTTC

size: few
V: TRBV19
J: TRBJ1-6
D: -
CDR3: CASSTESSYNSPLHF
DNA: TGTGCCAGTAGTACGGAGAGCTCCTATAATTCACCCCTCCACTTT

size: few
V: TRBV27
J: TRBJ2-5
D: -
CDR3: CASSRPGTGQETQYF
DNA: TGTGCCAGCAGCCGTCCTGGGACTGGCCAAGAGACCCAGTACTTC

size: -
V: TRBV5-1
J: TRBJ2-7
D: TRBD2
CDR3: CASGWGVAGGIDEQYF
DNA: TGCGCCAGCGGCTGGGGTGTAGCGGGAGGTATCGACGAGCAGTACTTC

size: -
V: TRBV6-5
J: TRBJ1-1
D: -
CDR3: CASSRIWRGTEAFF
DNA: TGTGCCAGCAGCCGGATATGGAGGGGCACTGAAGCTTTCTTT

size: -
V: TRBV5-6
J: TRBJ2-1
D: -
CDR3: CASSPAGFRNEQFF
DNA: TGTGCCAGCAGCCCGGCGGGTTTTCGCAATGAGCAGTTCTTC

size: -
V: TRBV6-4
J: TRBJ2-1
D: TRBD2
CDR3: CASSPGAGDNYNEQFF
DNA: TGTGCCAGCAGTCCAGGAGCGGGAGATAACTACAATGAGCAGTTCTTC

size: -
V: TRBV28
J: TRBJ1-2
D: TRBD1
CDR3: CASSSGGTGGTYGYTF
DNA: TGTGCCAGCAGTTCCGGGGGGACAGGGGGGACCTATGGCTACACCTTC